This TCR beta chain is drawn from a study of OX40 agonist ivuxolimab in advanced cancers. Trimming removed 0 bases at V and 4 bases at J, with 12 bases between. CDR1 is MNHEY and CDR2 is SVGAGI in the germline V gene. The CDR3 contains 16 residues. Sequencing was performed with immunoSEQ multiplex PCR; in TCRdb, only in-frame clones are kept and a portion is missing. The repertoire holds roughly 90,000 clones, with roughly 85% as singletons. V is TRBV6-5 and J is TRBJ2-2; D remains ambiguous. This receptor was obtained from an adult with an advanced solid tumor such as melanoma, head and neck, liver or kidney cancer. The source was CD4+ or CD8+ T cells sorted from blood, collected in a trial of the OX40 agonist ivuxolimab. CDR3: CASSYSKATITGELFF. In DNA form, the CDR3 reads TGTGCCAGCAGTTACTCGAAGGCTACTATCACCGGGGAGCTGTTTTTT.